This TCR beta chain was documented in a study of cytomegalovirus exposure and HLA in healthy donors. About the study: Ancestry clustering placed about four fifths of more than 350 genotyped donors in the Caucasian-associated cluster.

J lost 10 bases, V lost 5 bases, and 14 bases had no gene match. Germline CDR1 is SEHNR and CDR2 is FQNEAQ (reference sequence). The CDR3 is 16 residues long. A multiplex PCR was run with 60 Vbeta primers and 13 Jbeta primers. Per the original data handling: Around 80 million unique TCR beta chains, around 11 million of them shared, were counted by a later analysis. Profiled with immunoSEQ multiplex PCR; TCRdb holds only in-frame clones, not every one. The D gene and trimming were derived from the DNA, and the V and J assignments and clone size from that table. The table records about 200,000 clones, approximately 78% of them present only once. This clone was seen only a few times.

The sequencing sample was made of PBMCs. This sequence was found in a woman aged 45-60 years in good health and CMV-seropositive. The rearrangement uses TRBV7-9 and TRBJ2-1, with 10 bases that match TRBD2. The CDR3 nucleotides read TGTGCCAGCAGCAACCCCAGCGGGAGGGTACATGGGGAGCAGTTCTTC. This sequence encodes CASSNPSGRVHGEQFF.